This is a list of T cell receptor beta chains from one sample in a study of cytomegalovirus exposure and HLA in healthy donors. Produced via immunoSEQ multiplex PCR; TCRdb's table is partial and in-frame only. Its clone listing holds about 170,000 clones. Sequences were obtained from PBMCs. These receptors all come from a woman between 18 and 29 years old in good health and CMV-seropositive. The CDR3 runs from the conserved cysteine through the conserved F or W. D genes are given only for firm matches.

>TRBV1|TRBJ2-3|-
CTSSQRTSGRSTDTQYF
TGCACCAGCAGCCAAAGGACTAGCGGGAGGAGCACAGATACGCAGTATTTT
>TRBV9|TRBJ2-7|TRBD2
CASSAGTSGYEQYF
TGTGCCAGCAGCGCCGGGACTAGCGGGTACGAGCAGTACTTC
>TRBV12-5|TRBJ2-7|TRBD2
CASGLVRTSGVYEQYF
TGTGCTAGTGGTTTGGTACGCACTAGCGGAGTCTACGAGCAGTACTTC
>TRBV2|TRBJ2-3|TRBD1
CASEFDRGLPDTQYF
TGTGCCAGCGAGTTTGACAGGGGGCTCCCAGATACGCAGTATTTT
>TRBV2|TRBJ2-3|TRBD2
CASSVGRARDTQYF
TGTGCCAGCAGTGTCGGGAGGGCGAGAGATACGCAGTATTTT
>TRBV11-3|TRBJ1-1|TRBD1
CASSLGGRGLTEAFF
TGTGCCAGCAGCTTAGGAGGCAGGGGGCTCACTGAAGCTTTCTTT
>TRBV4-1|TRBJ1-2|-
CASSQASFYTF
TGCGCCAGCAGCCAAGCCAGTTTCTACACCTTC
>TRBV7-9|TRBJ2-3|TRBD2
CASSLSLGSGGSDTQYF
TGTGCCAGCAGCTTAAGTCTCGGTAGCGGGGGGTCAGATACGCAGTATTTT
>TRBV5-1|TRBJ2-7|-
CASSLSVGHYEQYF
TGCGCCAGCAGCTTATCAGTTGGCCACTACGAGCAGTACTTC
>TRBV6-6|TRBJ2-2|-
CASSYEAGVGELFF
TGTGCCAGCAGTTATGAAGCCGGAGTCGGGGAGCTGTTTTTT
>TRBV7-3|TRBJ1-2|-
CASSKGEGRDYGYTF
TGTGCCAGCAGCAAGGGGGAGGGCAGGGACTATGGCTACACCTTC
>TRBV5-1|TRBJ1-2|TRBD1
CASSLEGQGTDGYTF
TGCGCCAGCAGCTTGGAGGGACAGGGGACCGATGGCTACACCTTC
>TRBV7-9|TRBJ1-3|-
CASTYSGGGNTIYF
TGTGCCAGCACCTACTCAGGAGGTGGAAACACCATATATTTT
>TRBV9|TRBJ2-5|TRBD2
CASSVAGGGVGETQYF
TGTGCCAGCAGCGTAGCTGGGGGGGGAGTAGGAGAGACCCAGTACTTC
>TRBV5-6|TRBJ1-2|TRBD1
CASSLHGTESIHGYTF
TGTGCCAGCAGCTTGCACGGGACAGAAAGTATCCATGGCTACACCTTC
>TRBV12-5|TRBJ2-1|TRBD2
CASGLVPVTGLATYNEQFF
TGTGCTAGTGGTTTGGTACCTGTTACCGGACTAGCGACGTACAATGAGCAGTTCTTC
>TRBV11-3|TRBJ2-7|-
CASSYTTSYEQYF
TGTGCCAGCAGCTACACTACATCCTACGAGCAGTACTTC
>TRBV7-9|TRBJ1-6|-
CASKSDWGGSPLHF
TGTGCCAGCAAAAGTGATTGGGGGGGCTCACCCCTCCACTTT
>TRBV4-2|TRBJ2-3|TRBD2
CASSQGIGFGRTTDTQYF
TGTGCCAGCAGCCAAGGTATAGGTTTCGGGAGGACCACAGATACGCAGTATTTT
>TRBV10-2|TRBJ2-2|-
CASSDEYTGELFF
TGCGCCAGCAGTGACGAGTATACCGGGGAGCTGTTTTTT
>TRBV27|TRBJ2-3|-
CASSLTRRHHPDTQYF
TGTGCCAGCAGTTTAACCAGGAGGCATCACCCAGATACGCAGTATTTT
>TRBV7-6|TRBJ2-2|TRBD2
CASSLVGSGSGSFTGELFF
TGTGCCAGCAGCTTAGTGGGTAGCGGGAGTGGCTCTTTCACCGGGGAGCTGTTTTTT
>TRBV2|TRBJ1-2|-
CASSERPRAGGYTF
TGTGCCAGCAGTGAAAGGCCGAGGGCTGGGGGCTACACCTTC
>TRBV9|TRBJ1-3|-
CASSAGISGNTIYF
TGTGCCAGCAGCGCCGGGATCTCTGGAAACACCATATATTTT
>TRBV10-3|TRBJ1-5|TRBD1
CAISESGGQGAQPQHF
TGTGCCATCAGTGAGTCCGGTGGGCAGGGGGCCCAGCCCCAGCATTTT
>TRBV19|TRBJ1-2|TRBD1
CASSIGTANYGYTF
TGTGCCAGTAGTATTGGGACAGCTAACTATGGCTACACCTTC
>TRBV11-1|TRBJ2-3|TRBD1
CASSSGDRETDTQYF
TGTGCCAGCAGCTCGGGGGACAGGGAAACAGATACGCAGTATTTT
>TRBV11-3|TRBJ2-7|TRBD1
CASSLERTGIVEQYF
TGTGCCAGCAGCTTAGAGCGGACAGGGATTGTCGAGCAGTACTTC
>TRBV13|TRBJ2-1|TRBD2
CASSSSSGSTYNEQFF
TGTGCCAGCAGCTCCTCTAGCGGGAGTACCTACAATGAGCAGTTCTTC
>TRBV5-1|TRBJ2-1|TRBD2
CASSLPRTSGRPNEQFF
TGCGCCAGCAGCTTGCCCCGGACTAGCGGGAGACCCAATGAGCAGTTCTTC
>TRBV29-1|TRBJ2-5|TRBD1
CSISLAGGETQYF
TGCAGCATCTCCCTGGCAGGGGGAGAGACCCAGTACTTC
>TRBV4-2|TRBJ2-3|TRBD2
CASSHGTSGRKDTQYF
TGTGCCAGCAGCCACGGGACTAGCGGGAGAAAAGATACGCAGTATTTT
>TRBV4-1|TRBJ1-5|-
CASSQGHSNQPQHF
TGCGCCAGCAGCCAGGGACATAGCAATCAGCCCCAGCATTTT
>TRBV7-7|TRBJ2-1|-
CASSLGGPYNEQFF
TGTGCTAGCAGCTTGGGGGGGCCCTACAATGAGCAGTTCTTC
>TRBV11-2|TRBJ1-2|-
CASSSPRANYGYTF
TGTGCCAGCAGCTCCCCCCGCGCTAACTATGGCTACACCTTC
>TRBV29-1|TRBJ1-1|-
CSVEGGPEAFF
TGCAGCGTTGAAGGAGGTCCTGAAGCTTTCTTT
>TRBV29-1|TRBJ2-3|TRBD2
CSGSPSGGRYTQYF
TGCAGCGGTTCGCCTAGCGGGGGGAGATATACGCAGTATTTT
>TRBV6-5|TRBJ1-6|TRBD1
CASRAPGQPNSPLHF
TGTGCCAGCAGGGCCCCGGGACAGCCTAATTCACCCCTCCACTTT
>TRBV10-1|TRBJ2-5|TRBD1
CASSESTGGFGETQYF
TGCGCCAGCAGTGAGTCGACAGGGGGCTTCGGAGAGACCCAGTACTTC
>TRBV6-5|TRBJ1-1|TRBD1
CASSYGTGLRTEAFF
TGTGCCAGCAGTTACGGGACAGGGTTGAGGACTGAAGCTTTCTTT
>TRBV25-1|TRBJ2-7|-
CASSDWTAEDYEQYF
TGTGCCAGCAGTGATTGGACAGCCGAAGACTACGAGCAGTACTTC